The 25 T cell receptor beta chains reported below all come from one sample, sequenced in a study of T cells in Graves' hyperthyroidism and ophthalmopathy (dated 2019 in TCRdb). Libraries were built with multiplex PCR. Sequenced using an Illumina HiSeq 2000. The TCR beta CDR3 regions were amplified from RNA transcripts. A first-round RT-PCR of the TCR CDR3 used the HTBI primer set with the Qiagen OneStep RT-PCR kit. TCRdb handled the public reads itself, with Q25 trimming in fastp and clone calling in MiXCR, and kept productive beta chains. For every CDR3 protein sequence, its rows merge into one entry that carries the most common genes and DNA. Across this sample there are fewer than 900,000 distinct CDR3 sequences, with around 19% seen only once. The biggest ten clones account for over 15% of the sample. Sequenced: blood. All receptors derive from a woman between 50 and 59 years old with Graves' hyperthyroidism that later progressed to Graves' ophthalmopathy.

This clonotype was seen a handful of times. The chain recombines TRBV29-1 with TRBJ1-1; D uncertain. The CDR3 loop spans 11 amino acids. The germline V gene encodes CDR1 SQVTM and CDR2 ANQGSEA. The CDR3 DNA reads TGCAGTGGGTTGGCGAACACTGAAGCTTTCTTT. It codes for CSGLANTEAFF.

This clonotype showed up many times. The DNA for the CDR3 is TGCAGTGCCAAGACTAGCGGGGGGTCATACGAGCAGTACTTC. Translation: CSAKTSGGSYEQYF. This sequence joins TRBV20-1 and TRBJ2-7; 13 positions agree with TRBD2. Germline values: CDR1 DFQATT, CDR2 SNEGSKA (reference sequence). The CDR3 contains 14 residues. V dropped 6 bases and J dropped 4; count of bases not matched to a gene: 6.

This clonotype was observed a few times. This chain uses TRBV24-1 with TRBJ2-3, with 10 bases lining up with TRBD2. The CDR3 consists of 14 residues. Germline values: CDR1 KGHDR, CDR2 SFDVKD. Losses at the gene ends were 10 bases for V and 2 bases for J; bases not matched to a gene: 5. The CDR3 nucleotides are TGTGCCACTTCGGGGACTAGCGCCACAGATACGCAGTATTTT. It yields the protein CATSGTSATDTQYF.

This clonotype was counted a few times. This sequence joins TRBV12-3 or TRBV12-4 and TRBJ1-3, with D possibly TRBD1 on 5 matching bases. The V gene lost 1 base and the J gene lost 1 base, with 14 bases spanning the gap. This CDR3 spans 17 amino acids. The CDR3 is CASSLEPRVGSGNTIYF. Here the CDR3 DNA reads TGTGCCAGCAGTTTAGAACCCAGGGTGGGTTCTGGAAACACCATATATTTT.

V and J are TRBV9 and TRBJ1-1, with 9 positions matching TRBD1. The junction had 2 bases not matched to a gene; V was cut back by 0 bases and J by 8 bases. The length of the CDR3 is 13 residues. Germline loops: CDR1 SGDLS, CDR2 YYNGEE. The CDR3 protein is CASSVEGQGEAFF. In DNA, the CDR3 is TGTGCCAGCAGCGTAGAGGGACAGGGCGAAGCTTTCTTT. The full variable domain, with the rest looked up from reference TRBV9 and TRBJ1-1, is DSGVTQTPKHLITATGQRVTLRCSPRSGDLSVYWYQQSLDQGLQFLIQYYNGEERAKGNILERFSAQQFPDLHSELNLSSLELGDSALYFCASSVEGQGEAFFGQGTRLTVV.

This clonotype turned up a few times. The V call is TRBV12-3 or TRBV12-4, the J call TRBJ2-7; perhaps TRBD1 as D (5 bases). The CDR3 is made up of 14 amino acids. V dropped 5 bases and J dropped 0 bases, with 11 bases sitting between them. The CDR3 bases are TGTGCCAGCAGTCCGTACAGGAGCTCCTACGAGCAGTACTTC. Translation gives CASSPYRSSYEQYF.

This clonotype was detected many times. The chain is built from TRBV3-1 and TRBJ1-1; a possible D gene is TRBD1 (5 bases). The CDR3 spans 15 residues. Germline lookup yields CDR1 LGHDT and CDR2 YNNKEL (reference sequence). The ends were cut back, 0 bases at V and 11 bases at J, with 19 bases in the middle. In nucleotides, the CDR3 is TGTGCCAGCAGCCAAGATCTCACAGGAGGGGTGAATGCTTTCTTT. Translating gives CASSQDLTGGVNAFF.

This clonotype was observed a few times. The CDR3 is CASGTLGELVDTQYF. The CDR3 bases are TGTGCCAGCGGAACGCTAGGGGAATTAGTAGATACGCAGTATTTT. The V and J genes are TRBV12-3 or TRBV12-4 and TRBJ2-3; TRBD1 might be the D (5 bases). Between the trimmed V and J ends, which lost 8 bases and 5 bases, there was a span of 20 bases. The CDR3 contains 15 residues.

The gene calls are TRBV20-1 and TRBJ1-1; D gene ambiguous. This CDR3 has 13 amino acids. Germline V gene sequence: CDR1 DFQATT, CDR2 SNEGSKA (reference sequence). The ends were cut back, 1 base at V and 7 bases at J, with 13 bases in the middle. Here the CDR3 reads CSARARITGEAFF. The CDR3, as DNA: TGCAGTGCTAGAGCCCGGATTACTGGTGAAGCTTTCTTT.

The J gene is TRBJ1-6, the V gene TRBV2, with D possibly matching TRBD1 (6 bases). Germline V lookup: CDR1 SNHLY, CDR2 FYNNEI. Trimming took off 6 bases at V and 5 bases at J, with 11 bases between the two ends. CDR3 length: 14 amino acids. The CDR3, as DNA: TGTGCCAGCAGGGACAGAGTGAATAATTCACCCCTCCACTTT. It yields the protein CASRDRVNNSPLHF.

In its sample, this clonotype was seen many times. The genes are TRBV5-1 and TRBJ2-7, with TRBD1 identical over 7 bases. The CDR3 consists of 14 residues. Looked up from germline, CDR1 is SGHRS and CDR2 is YFSETQ. Losses at the gene ends were 4 bases for V and 1 base for J; bases not matched to a gene: 5. In nucleotides, the CDR3 is TGCGCCAGCAGCCCGGGACAGAATTCCTACGAGCAGTACTTC. Its protein is CASSPGQNSYEQYF.

The chain joins TRBV19 to TRBJ1-6, with D unclear. V lost 5 bases to trimming and J lost 0 bases, with 11 bases between them. Germline CDR1 LNHDA, CDR2 SQIVND (reference sequence). CDR3 length equals 16 residues. The CDR3 region is CASSAQTSSYNSPLHF. The CDR3 region has the DNA TGTGCCAGTAGTGCACAGACGAGCTCCTATAATTCACCCCTCCACTTT.

This clonotype has just a few counts. The chain links TRBV5-5 to TRBJ1-5; D may be TRBD1 (5 bases). CDR1 and CDR2 from the germline V gene are SGHKS and YYEKEE (reference sequence). Trimming removed 4 bases at V and 0 bases at J, with 14 bases between. CDR3 length equals 16 residues. Here the CDR3 DNA reads TGTGCCAGCAGCGCAGGGCCGGACTATAGCAATCAGCCCCAGCATTTT. It specifies CASSAGPDYSNQPQHF.

This clonotype was picked up many times. The chain couples TRBV12-3 or TRBV12-4 to TRBJ2-7; D is uncertain. The V and J ends lost 1 base and 1 base respectively, with 14 bases between them. This CDR3 comprises 16 residues. CDR3 DNA: TGTGCCAGCAGTTTAGGGCGGACCCAACTATCCTACGAGCAGTACTTC. It yields the protein CASSLGRTQLSYEQYF.

The chain couples TRBV4-1 to TRBJ2-6; D perhaps matches TRBD1 (5 bases). With 4 bases removed from V and 2 bases from J, the gap between germline ends came to 15 bases. The CDR3 totals 17 residues. The germline V gene has CDR1 MGHRA and CDR2 YSYEKL. CDR3: CASSRIAQGTGANVLTF. Here the CDR3 DNA reads TGCGCCAGCAGCCGGATCGCCCAGGGAACTGGGGCCAACGTCCTGACTTTC.

In this sample, this clonotype turned up many times. The rearrangement joins TRBV12-3 or TRBV12-4 to TRBJ1-5; 7 bases match TRBD1. The CDR3 covers 14 residues. Trimming cost V 4 bases and J 1 base; bases outside gene matches: 1. CDR3 sequence: CASSSTGSNQPQHF. CDR3 coding DNA: TGTGCCAGCAGTTCGACAGGGAGCAATCAGCCCCAGCATTTT.

This clonotype was detected ten times or more. The chain links TRBV12-3 or TRBV12-4 to TRBJ2-7, with TRBD2 matching over 8 bases. The CDR3 length is 14 residues. Trimming at V came to 7 bases and at J to 6 bases, leaving 11 bases not matched to a gene. In nucleotides, the CDR3 is TGTGCCAGCACCATTGTCGGGGGGGCTACCGAGCAGTACTTC. Amino acid sequence: CASTIVGGATEQYF.

There are many counts of this clonotype. V gene TRBV3-1 combines with J gene TRBJ2-3; D is unclear. Germline CDR1 is LGHDT and CDR2 is YNNKEL (reference sequence). The CDR3 length is 15 residues. With 1 base removed from V and 0 bases from J, the gap between germline ends came to 8 bases. The CDR3 spells CASSQGSFSTDTQYF. In nucleotides, the CDR3 is TGTGCCAGCAGCCAAGGGTCCTTTAGCACAGATACGCAGTATTTT.

The V and J genes are TRBV19 and TRBJ2-3, with D perhaps matching TRBD1 (5 bases). Germline V lookup: CDR1 LNHDA, CDR2 SQIVND (reference sequence). This CDR3 region has 15 residues. Between the trimmed V and J ends, which lost 5 bases and 0 bases, there was a span of 12 bases. Here the CDR3 reads CASSPQGLSTDTQYF. The CDR3 DNA follows: TGTGCCAGTAGTCCGCAGGGTTTGAGCACAGATACGCAGTATTTT.

There are a few counts of this clonotype. The V call is TRBV9, the J call TRBJ1-1; maybe TRBD1 (6 bases). Germline-derived CDR1 and CDR2 are SGDLS and YYNGEE. The CDR3 length is 16 residues. The V and J ends lost 0 bases and 5 bases respectively, with 17 bases between them. CDR3 protein: CASSVAATGARTEAFF. The CDR3 DNA reads as TGTGCCAGCAGCGTAGCAGCCACGGGGGCGCGGACTGAAGCTTTCTTT.

In this sample, this clonotype turned up many times. The chain employs TRBV20-1 and TRBJ1-5; D not resolved. The CDR3 totals 12 residues. The V gene's germline CDR1 is DFQATT and CDR2 SNEGSKA (reference sequence). The V and J ends lost 4 bases and 9 bases respectively, with 13 bases between them. For the CDR3, the DNA is TGCAGTGCTATTTCCGTGCCGGGGCCCCAGCATTTT. It yields the protein CSAISVPGPQHF.

This clonotype was seen at least ten times. The junction departs from the called germline gene at one end, perhaps through a read error. This chain connects TRBV7-7 to TRBJ2-5; 7 bases are a match to TRBD2. Germline V gene sequence: CDR1 SSHAT, CDR2 FNYEAQ (reference sequence). This CDR3 contains 15 residues. CDR3: CASSLQAGWGETQYF. Written as DNA, the CDR3 is TGTGCTAGCAGCTTACAAGCGGGGTGGGGAGAGACCCAGTACTTC.

This clonotype was counted many times. This rearrangement joins TRBV3-1 to TRBJ2-5, with 11 bases matching TRBD1. The V segment lost 3 bases and the J segment 3 bases; nucleotides outside the gene matches: 6. CDR3 length: 16 amino acids. Germline V CDR1 and CDR2: LGHDT, YNNKEL (reference sequence). The CDR3 DNA is TGTGCCAGCAGCCAGCCCGGGACAGGGGGAAAAGAGACCCAGTACTTC. It translates to CASSQPGTGGKETQYF.

At least ten counts were recorded for this clonotype. The chain employs TRBV2 and TRBJ2-3; the match to TRBD1 covers 7 bases. V was clipped by 6 bases and J by 4 bases; unmatched bases: 4. CDR3 length: 13 residues. Germline V gives CDR1 SNHLY, CDR2 FYNNEI. The DNA for the CDR3 is TGTGCCAGCAGGACAGGGTTCGCAGATACGCAGTATTTT. Its protein product is CASRTGFADTQYF.

This clonotype was picked up a small number of times. J is TRBJ2-3 and V is TRBV18, with 12 bases fitting TRBD2. This CDR3 has 16 residues. J gave up 4 bases and V 2 bases, and 4 bases lay outside the gene matches. Germline loops: CDR1 KGHSH, CDR2 LQKENI. CDR3 nucleotides: TGTGCCAGCTCACCAGCCCTAGCGGGGGGGTCAGATACGCAGTATTTT. Translation gives CASSPALAGGSDTQYF.